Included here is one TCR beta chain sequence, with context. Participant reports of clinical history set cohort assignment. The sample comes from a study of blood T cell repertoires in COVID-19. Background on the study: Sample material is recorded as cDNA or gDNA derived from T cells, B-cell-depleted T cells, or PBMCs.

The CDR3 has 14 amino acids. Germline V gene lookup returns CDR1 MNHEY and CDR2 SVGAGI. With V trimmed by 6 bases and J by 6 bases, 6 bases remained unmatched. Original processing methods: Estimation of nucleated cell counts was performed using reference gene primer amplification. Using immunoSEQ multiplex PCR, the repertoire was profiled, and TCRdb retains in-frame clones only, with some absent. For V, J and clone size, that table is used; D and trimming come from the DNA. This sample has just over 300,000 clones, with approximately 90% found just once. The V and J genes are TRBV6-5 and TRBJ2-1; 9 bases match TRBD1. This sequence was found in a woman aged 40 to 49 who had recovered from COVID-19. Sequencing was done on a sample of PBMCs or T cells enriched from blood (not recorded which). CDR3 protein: CASSRDREPNEQFF. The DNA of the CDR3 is TGTGCCAGCAGCCGGGACAGGGAACCCAATGAGCAGTTCTTC.